This T cell receptor (beta chain) comes out of a study of CD8 T cells in Susac syndrome. The RNA input was roughly 0.45 to 1 ug, and it was reverse transcribed with random hexamers. Amplification of TCR beta CDR3 by immunoSEQ multiplex PCR spanned 54 Vbeta and 13 Jbeta. MiXCR, applied by TCRdb to the immunoSEQ multiplex PCR reads, yields one record per CDR3 protein. Here the sample spans hundreds of thousands of distinct CDR3 sequences, approximately 94% being singletons. A word on this clonotype: The antigen is unknown.

Per germline, CDR1 MNHEY and CDR2 SMNVEV (reference sequence). The length of the CDR3 is 17 residues. V was clipped by 1 base and J by 4 bases, with 16 bases between them. It was negative isolation that provided the CD8+ and CD4+ T cells, whereas TEMRA cells were enriched by FACS. Notes on the study in general: The authors acknowledged that their TCR sequencing and HLA analysis involved a relatively small number of individuals. The authors found no clonal expansion in Susac syndrome CD4+ T cell repertoires.

The chain couples TRBV27 to TRBJ2-2; D possibly corresponds to TRBD2 (6 bases). The sample consisted of CD4+ T cells from PBMCs. This clonotype originated in a human donor with Susac syndrome. The CDR3 reads CASSLFTPFGGTGELFF. DNA of the CDR3: TGTGCCAGCAGTTTATTTACCCCCTTCGGGGGCACCGGGGAGCTGTTTTTT.